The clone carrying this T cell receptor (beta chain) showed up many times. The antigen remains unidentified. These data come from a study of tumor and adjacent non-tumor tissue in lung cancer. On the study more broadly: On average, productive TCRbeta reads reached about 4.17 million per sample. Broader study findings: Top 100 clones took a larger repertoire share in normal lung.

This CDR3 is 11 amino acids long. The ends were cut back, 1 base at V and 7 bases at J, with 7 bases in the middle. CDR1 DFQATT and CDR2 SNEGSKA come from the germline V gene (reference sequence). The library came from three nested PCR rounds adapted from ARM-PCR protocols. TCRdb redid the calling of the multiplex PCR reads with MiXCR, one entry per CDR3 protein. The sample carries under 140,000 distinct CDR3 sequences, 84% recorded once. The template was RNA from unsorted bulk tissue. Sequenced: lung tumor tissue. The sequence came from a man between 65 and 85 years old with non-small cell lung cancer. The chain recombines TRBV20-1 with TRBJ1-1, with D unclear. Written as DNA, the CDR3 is TGCAGTGCTAGAGGAACGATTGAAGCTTTCTTT. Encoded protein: CSARGTIEAFF.